This TCR beta chain was sequenced for a study of T-cell memory formation after mild COVID-19. Unmatched junction bases numbered 12, after V lost 6 bases and J lost 4 bases. This CDR3 is built from 16 residues. Germline lookup yields CDR1 SGHAT and CDR2 FQNNGV. This clonotype occurred a few times. One entry per CDR3 protein results from TCRdb running MiXCR on the 5' RACE reads. The repertoire includes 110,000 or so distinct CDR3 sequences, around a fifth of them detected once, and about 42% sits in the top ten. The clonotype originates from a man younger than 35 who had mild COVID-19 (a few samples of this study predate the infection). Cell type and time point are not known. Input material: PBMCs or a T cell subset sorted from them (not recorded which). V usage is TRBV11-2 and J usage is TRBJ2-7, with 10 positions matching TRBD1. DNA for the CDR3: TGTGCCAGCAGTCCCGTCTACGGGGACAGGGGTTACGAGCAGTACTTC. It codes for CASSPVYGDRGYEQYF.